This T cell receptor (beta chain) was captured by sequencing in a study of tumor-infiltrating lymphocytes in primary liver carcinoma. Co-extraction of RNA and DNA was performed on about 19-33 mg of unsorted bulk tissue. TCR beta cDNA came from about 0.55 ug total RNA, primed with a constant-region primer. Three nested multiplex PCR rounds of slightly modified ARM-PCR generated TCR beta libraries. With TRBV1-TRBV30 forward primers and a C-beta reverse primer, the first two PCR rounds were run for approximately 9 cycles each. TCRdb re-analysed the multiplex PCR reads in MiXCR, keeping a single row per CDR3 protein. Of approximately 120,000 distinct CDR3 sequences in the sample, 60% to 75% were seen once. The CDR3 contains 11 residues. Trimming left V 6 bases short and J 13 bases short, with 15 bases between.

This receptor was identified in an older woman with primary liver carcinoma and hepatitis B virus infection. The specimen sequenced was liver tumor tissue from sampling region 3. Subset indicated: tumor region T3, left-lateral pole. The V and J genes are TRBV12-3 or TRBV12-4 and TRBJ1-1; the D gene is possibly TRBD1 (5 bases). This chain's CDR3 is CASSHAGRVFF. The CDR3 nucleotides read TGTGCCAGCAGCCATGCAGGGAGGGTTTTCTTT.